The entry below describes one T cell receptor (beta chain). The data were obtained in a study of lymphopenia after photon versus proton radiotherapy. The germline V and J ends were trimmed by 8 bases and 6 bases, with 17 bases remaining between them. The CDR3 loop spans 13 amino acids. The germline V gene encodes CDR1 SGHTA and CDR2 FQGNSA. Sequencing was performed with immunoSEQ multiplex PCR; in TCRdb, only in-frame clones are kept and a portion is missing. The sample shows some 41,000 clones, 86% of them seen only once. The receptor comes from a woman aged 70-85 years with pancreatic cancer. Some clones in this sample may be carry-over from other donors' samples. The sequenced sample was peripheral blood, obtained from a patient treated with proton-based radiotherapy. V is TRBV7-2 and J is TRBJ2-7, with D hard to call. CDR3 DNA sequence: TGTGCCAGCCAGTTTCCCCCGCTTCCCGAGCAGTACTTC. It encodes CASQFPPLPEQYF.